These 20 T cell receptor beta chains came from one sample sequenced in a study of cytomegalovirus exposure and HLA in healthy donors. TCRdb's table, derived via immunoSEQ multiplex PCR, lists solely in-frame clones and lacks some. The sample has 150,000 to 250,000 clones, roughly 81% seen once. The sample was PBMCs. These receptors all stem from a woman younger than 45 in good health and CMV-seronegative.

The chain uses TRBV28 and TRBJ1-2; 7 bases match TRBD1. Germline assignment: CDR1 MDHEN and CDR2 SYDVKM. The CDR3 sequence is 13 residues long. Losses at the gene ends were 6 bases for V and 3 bases for J; bases not matched to a gene: 4. For the CDR3, the DNA is TGTGCCAGCAGGATAACAGGGGACTATGGCTACACCTTC. Its translation: CASRITGDYGYTF.

The genes are TRBV10-2 and TRBJ1-2, with D maybe TRBD1 (6 bases). The CDR3 is 15 residues long. V lost 1 base and J 4 bases, leaving 13 bases between the germline ends. CDR1 is WSHSY, CDR2 SAAADI, per germline. The CDR3: CASSEFRRGGYGYTF. CDR3 coding DNA: TGCGCCAGCAGTGAGTTCCGCAGGGGCGGCTATGGCTACACCTTC.

V is TRBV9 and J is TRBJ2-7; 7 bases align to TRBD1. There are 17 residues in the CDR3. CDR1 SGDLS and CDR2 YYNGEE come from the germline V gene. Germline trimming cut 0 bases from V and 6 bases from J; bases unmatched to any gene: 15. The CDR3 DNA sequence: TGTGCCAGCAGCGTAGCGGAGATGACAGGGTATGGACTCGAGCAGTACTTC. Its translation is CASSVAEMTGYGLEQYF. The variable domain in full, completed from reference TRBV9 and TRBJ2-7, reads DSGVTQTPKHLITATGQRVTLRCSPRSGDLSVYWYQQSLDQGLQFLIQYYNGEERAKGNILERFSAQQFPDLHSELNLSSLELGDSALYFCASSVAEMTGYGLEQYFGPGTRLTVT.

V usage is TRBV7-2 and J usage is TRBJ1-5; D unresolved. V dropped 1 base and J dropped 2 bases, with 9 bases sitting between them. Germline V gene sequence: CDR1 SGHTA, CDR2 FQGNSA. The CDR3 consists of 15 residues. In DNA, the CDR3 is TGTGCCAGCAGCTTAGATCTTAGCCGCAATCAGCCCCAGCATTTT. Its translation is CASSLDLSRNQPQHF.

The gene calls are TRBV28 and TRBJ1-3; weak D call: TRBD1 (5 bases). Trimming took 5 bases from V and 4 from J, leaving 15 bases between them. This CDR3 has 15 amino acids. Germline V lookup: CDR1 MDHEN, CDR2 SYDVKM. This CDR3 reads CASSPREAGGNTIYF. The CDR3 region has the DNA TGTGCCAGCAGTCCCAGGGAGGCAGGCGGAAACACCATATATTTT.

The rearrangement links TRBV6-5 to TRBJ1-2, with 7 bases aligning to TRBD1. The V and J ends lost 6 bases and 8 bases, in that order; junction bases with no gene match: 15. Germline V gene data show CDR1 as MNHEY and CDR2 as SVGAGI. The CDR3 extends over 15 amino acids. The CDR3 is CASSLTLLTGMGYTF. The CDR3 coding sequence is TGTGCCAGCAGCCTCACCCTCTTGACAGGGATGGGCTACACCTTC.

The table lists this clone with a count of one. The V call is TRBV5-1, the J call TRBJ2-7; 9 bases line up with TRBD2. The germline V gene encodes CDR1 SGHRS and CDR2 YFSETQ. The length of the CDR3 is 16 residues. J lost 1 base, V lost 0 bases, and 5 bases had no gene match. CDR3 coding DNA: TGCGCCAGCAGCTTGGTGGCAGCGGGAGGTTCCTACGAGCAGTACTTC. Translation: CASSLVAAGGSYEQYF.

The V call is TRBV6-5, the J call TRBJ2-5; 12 bases are a match to TRBD2. After removal of 6 bases from V and 9 bases from J, the junction contained 11 bases not matched to a gene. CDR1 is MNHEY, CDR2 SVGAGI, per germline. The CDR3 has 15 residues. CDR3 loop: CASSGGLAGTSSQYF. The CDR3 DNA reads as TGTGCCAGCAGCGGCGGACTAGCGGGGACCTCATCCCAGTACTTC.

The chain joins TRBV7-9 to TRBJ2-1; TRBD2 matches at 12 bases. V lost 6 bases, J lost 3 bases, and 6 bases stayed unmatched. This CDR3 region has 16 residues. CDR1 is SEHNR, CDR2 FQNEAQ, per germline (reference sequence). The DNA for the CDR3 is TGTGCCAGCAGTCTCGGGGGACTAGCGGGCTACAATGAGCAGTTCTTC. It encodes CASSLGGLAGYNEQFF.

This clone was observed a handful of times. Written as DNA, the CDR3 is TGTGCCAGCAGTCTAAACGGACAGGGGGCCTACTATGGCTACACCTTC. Its translation is CASSLNGQGAYYGYTF. The chain combines TRBV27 with TRBJ1-2; 11 positions match TRBD1. Trimming removed 5 bases from V and 3 bases from J; junction bases left unmatched: 8. The CDR3 extends over 16 amino acids. Germline assignment: CDR1 MNHEY and CDR2 SMNVEV (reference sequence).

V is TRBV5-1 and J is TRBJ1-1, with D unclear. Germline CDR1 SGHRS, CDR2 YFSETQ. Trimming took 0 bases from V and 5 from J, leaving 8 bases between them. The CDR3 has 13 amino acids. In DNA form, the CDR3 reads TGCGCCAGCAGCTTGGCGACGGGGACTGAAGCTTTCTTT. Protein: CASSLATGTEAFF. Using reference TRBV5-1 and TRBJ1-1 for the parts outside the CDR3, the full variable domain is KAGVTQTPRYLIKTRGQQVTLSCSPISGHRSVSWYQQTPGQGLQFLFEYFSETQRNKGNFPGRFSGRQFSNSRSEMNVSTLELGDSALYLCASSLATGTEAFFGQGTRLTVV.

The chain links TRBV6-1 to TRBJ2-1; D remains ambiguous. The CDR3 covers 12 residues. V was trimmed by 1 base and J by 9 bases, leaving 7 bases between them. CDR1 and CDR2 (germline): MNHNS, SASEGT. Written as DNA, the CDR3 is TGTGCCAGCAGTGAAGAGCCCGGTGAGCAGTTCTTC. Its translation is CASSEEPGEQFF.

CDR3 in amino acids: CSADGGLGGELFF. Here the CDR3 DNA reads TGCAGCGCCGATGGAGGCCTTGGCGGGGAGCTGTTTTTT. This rearrangement joins TRBV29-1 to TRBJ2-2; weak D call: TRBD2 (5 bases). The CDR3 loop spans 13 amino acids. CDR1 SQVTM and CDR2 ANQGSEA come from the germline V gene. The V end lost 7 bases, the J end lost 7 bases, and 16 bases lay between the germline ends.

The chain carries TRBV7-3 and TRBJ2-3; 9 bases are a match to TRBD2. The germline CDR1 and CDR2 sequences are SGHTA and FQGTGA. There are 16 residues in the CDR3. J was trimmed by 2 bases and V by 5 bases; bases with no gene match: 8. For the CDR3, the DNA is TGTGCCAGCAGCCCCAGCGGCGGGGGGGCCACAGATACGCAGTATTTT. This gives the protein CASSPSGGGATDTQYF.

V gene TRBV2 combines with J gene TRBJ2-7; 13 bases are shared with TRBD2. This CDR3 has 14 amino acids. The germline gives CDR1 SNHLY, CDR2 FYNNEI. J gave up 4 bases and V 8 bases, and 5 bases lay outside the gene matches. The CDR3 region has the DNA TGTGCCAGCCAGACTAGCGGGGGGAGATACGAGCAGTACTTC. Protein product: CASQTSGGRYEQYF.

The chain links TRBV18 to TRBJ2-1; 10 nucleotides line up with TRBD2. There are 16 residues in the CDR3. V shed 4 bases and J 7 bases; nucleotides not matched to a gene: 10. Germline V lookup: CDR1 KGHSH, CDR2 LQKENI. For the CDR3, the DNA is TGTGCCAGCTCACACCGACTAGCGGGCCGTCTAAATGAGCAGTTCTTC. This gives the protein CASSHRLAGRLNEQFF.

J is TRBJ2-1 and V is TRBV2, with unresolved D. Between the trimmed V and J ends, which lost 6 bases and 2 bases, there was a span of 11 bases. Germline V lookup: CDR1 SNHLY, CDR2 FYNNEI. This CDR3 spans 14 amino acids. This chain's CDR3 is CASRDQVPYNEQFF. The CDR3 nucleotides read TGTGCCAGCAGAGACCAGGTCCCCTACAATGAGCAGTTCTTC.

The gene calls are TRBV7-8 and TRBJ1-5; a weak D match, TRBD1 (5 bases). Trimming took 3 bases from V and 1 from J, leaving 10 bases between them. From germline, CDR1 is SGHVS and CDR2 FQNEAQ. The CDR3 totals 15 residues. The CDR3 DNA is TGTGCCAGCAGCTTGCGGGACCGAAGCAATCAGCCCCAGCATTTT. This translates into CASSLRDRSNQPQHF.

The chain links TRBV7-9 to TRBJ1-1, with D maybe TRBD1 (6 bases). From germline, CDR1 is SEHNR and CDR2 FQNEAQ (reference sequence). The CDR3 runs 16 residues. Trimming took 5 bases from V and 2 from J, leaving 18 bases between them. CDR3 coding DNA: TGTGCCAGCAGCCCCCGAACCAGGGGAGACAACACTGAAGCTTTCTTT. Protein sequence: CASSPRTRGDNTEAFF.

V and J are TRBV29-1 and TRBJ1-1; tentative D call: TRBD1 (5 bases). The CDR3 runs 12 residues. The germline CDR1 and CDR2 sequences are SQVTM and ANQGSEA. The V gene lost 4 bases and the J gene lost 8 bases, with 14 bases spanning the gap. Written as DNA, the CDR3 is TGCAGCGTTGGGCAGCCAGGGCGAGAAGCTTTCTTT. This translates into CSVGQPGREAFF.